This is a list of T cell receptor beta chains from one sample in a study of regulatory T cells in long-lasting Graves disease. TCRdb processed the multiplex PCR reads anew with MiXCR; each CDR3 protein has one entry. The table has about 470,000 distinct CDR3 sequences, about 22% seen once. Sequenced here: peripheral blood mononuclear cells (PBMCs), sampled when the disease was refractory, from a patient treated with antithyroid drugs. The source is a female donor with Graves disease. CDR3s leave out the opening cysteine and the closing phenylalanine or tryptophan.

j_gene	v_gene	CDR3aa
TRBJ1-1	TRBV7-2	ASSLIPGEAF
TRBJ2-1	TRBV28	ASSLGTGRIV
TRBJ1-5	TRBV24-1	ATGDRGDNQPQH
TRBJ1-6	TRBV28	ASSFGSFNSPLH
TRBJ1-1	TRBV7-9	ASSYGYSPEAF
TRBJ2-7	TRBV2	ASSELGTGDFEQY
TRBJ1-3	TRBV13	ASSNPIGGKGNTIY
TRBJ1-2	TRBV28	ASSLSTDRGYGYT
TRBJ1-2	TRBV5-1	ASRSVGKYGYT
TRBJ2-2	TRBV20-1	SATPTGGGPTGELF
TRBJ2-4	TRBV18	ASSPPGPLAGNIQY
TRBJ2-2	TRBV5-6	ASSSGQGPAGELF
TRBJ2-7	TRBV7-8	ASSLAQGEGYEQY
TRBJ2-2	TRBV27	ASSLRTHTGELF
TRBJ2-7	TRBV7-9	ASSSTLGEQY
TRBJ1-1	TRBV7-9	ASTQQGNTEAF
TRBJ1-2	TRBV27	ASSFGGQSPYGYT
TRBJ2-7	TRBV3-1	ASSQGSGGRDEQY